This is a list of T cell receptor beta chains from one sample in a study of CD8+ T cells in alopecia areata. Using immunoSEQ multiplex PCR, the repertoire was profiled, and TCRdb retains in-frame clones only, with some absent. Of about 150,000 clones detected, over 70% appear once; the ten largest clones hold about 14%. Source: CD8+ T cells sorted from blood, taken at week 0. The receptor source for this set is a human donor with alopecia areata. Both conserved end residues are part of each CDR3. The D gene is left open where the match is weak. Size values are once, few and many counts, or a class for expanded clones, and some rows have none.

cdr3_length	j_call	clone_size	v_call	d_call	cdr3_nt	cdr3_aa
14	TRBJ2-2	few	TRBV29-1	.	TGCAGCGTTGAACGAGGGGCCGGAACCGGGGAGCTGTTTTTT	CSVERGAGTGELFF
11	TRBJ2-3	.	TRBV20-1	TRBD2	TGCAGCGCGGGGGAGGCAGATACGCAGTATTTT	CSAGEADTQYF
15	TRBJ2-3	.	TRBV9	.	TGTGCCAGCAGCGTCGGGGGCCTTGTCCCAGATACGCAGTATTTT	CASSVGGLVPDTQYF
13	TRBJ2-6	.	TRBV29-1	.	TGCAGCGTTCAGGACTCTGGGGCCAACGTCCTGACTTTC	CSVQDSGANVLTF
11	TRBJ2-7	.	TRBV27	.	TGTGCCAGCAAAAGAGGGGATGAGCAGTACTTC	CASKRGDEQYF
14	TRBJ1-1	.	TRBV2	.	TGTGCCAGCAGTGAAGAGGGGGTGGGGGCTGAAGCTTTCTTT	CASSEEGVGAEAFF
15	TRBJ2-7	.	TRBV9	TRBD2	TGTGCCAGCAGCGGTGGGACTAGCGGTAGGTACGAGCAGTACTTC	CASSGGTSGRYEQYF
14	TRBJ2-7	.	TRBV29-1	TRBD1	TGCAGCGTGGCCAGGGACAGGCCGTACGAAGAGCAGTACTTC	CSVARDRPYEEQYF
17	TRBJ2-3	.	TRBV2	.	TGTGCCAGCAGTGCCAGGAGGACAGTCTCCGGGACAGATACGCAGTATTTT	CASSARRTVSGTDTQYF
15	TRBJ1-3	.	TRBV27	.	TGTGCCAGCAGTTTATCGATGGACTCTGGAAACACCATATATTTT	CASSLSMDSGNTIYF
16	TRBJ2-1	.	TRBV2	.	TGTGCCAGCAGTGAAAGGGGGGCGAGCTCCTACAATGAGCAGTTCTTC	CASSERGASSYNEQFF
16	TRBJ2-7	once	TRBV4-1	TRBD2	TGCGCCAGCAGCCCACTGGCGATAGCGGGAGTGATCGAGCAGTACTTC	CASSPLAIAGVIEQYF
11	TRBJ2-1	.	TRBV5-4	.	TGTGCCAGTAGCTTGGGGAATGAGCAGTTCTTC	CASSLGNEQFF
12	TRBJ2-2	.	TRBV29-1	.	TGCAGCGTTGGACAGCCAGCCGGGGAGCTGTTTTTT	CSVGQPAGELFF
15	TRBJ2-3	.	TRBV11-2	.	TGTGCCAGCAGTTTACCTGGCGCAGGCACAGATACGCAGTATTTT	CASSLPGAGTDTQYF
15	TRBJ2-1	.	TRBV9	.	TGTGCCAGCAGCGTAGCTTCCAGCGGCTACAATGAGCAGTTCTTC	CASSVASSGYNEQFF
14	TRBJ2-3	.	TRBV29-1	.	TGCAGCGTTGAAGATCACCGGGGGCGCGATACGCAGTATTTT	CSVEDHRGRDTQYF
15	TRBJ2-2	.	TRBV13	.	TGTGCCAGCAGCCTCCGGGCTCAAGGAACCGGGGAGCTGTTTTTT	CASSLRAQGTGELFF
15	TRBJ2-7	.	TRBV7-9	TRBD2	TGTGCCAGCAGCCCGAGGACTAGCGGGAGCCTACAGCAGTACTTC	CASSPRTSGSLQQYF
16	TRBJ2-2	.	TRBV13	.	TGTGCCAGCAGCTTAGCGTTTCGGACGTACACCGGGGAGCTGTTTTTT	CASSLAFRTYTGELFF
12	TRBJ2-7	.	TRBV2	TRBD1	TGTGCCAGCAGGGGACAGCCCTACGAGCAGTACTTC	CASRGQPYEQYF
14	TRBJ1-1	.	TRBV27	TRBD1	TGTGCCAGCAGTTTATCGACGACAGGGCCTGAAGCTTTCTTT	CASSLSTTGPEAFF
15	TRBJ2-1	once	TRBV4-1	TRBD2	TGCGCCAGCGGGGAGGGACTAGCGGGAGGAAATGAGCAGTTCTTC	CASGEGLAGGNEQFF
15	TRBJ2-3	.	TRBV4-2	TRBD2	TGTGCCAGCAGCCCGACTAGCGGTAGCACAGATACGCAGTATTTT	CASSPTSGSTDTQYF
14	TRBJ2-7	.	TRBV7-9	TRBD1	TGTGCCAGCAGCCCGACAGGGGGTTTATACGAGCAGTACTTC	CASSPTGGLYEQYF
15	TRBJ2-3	.	TRBV2	TRBD2	TGTGCCAGCAGCGGACTAGCGGGGGTGACAGATACGCAGTATTTT	CASSGLAGVTDTQYF
14	TRBJ2-1	.	TRBV5-1	.	TGCGCCAGCAGCTTGGCCACTGGATTGGATGAGCAGTTCTTC	CASSLATGLDEQFF
15	TRBJ1-2	.	TRBV2	TRBD1	TGTGCCAGCAGACCGGGACAGGGGGCAATGGATGGCTACACCTTC	CASRPGQGAMDGYTF
13	TRBJ1-2	.	TRBV2	.	TGTGCCAGCAGTGATGGGCCCTACTATGGCTACACCTTC	CASSDGPYYGYTF
17	TRBJ2-7	.	TRBV25-1	.	TGTGCCAGCAGTGTATCCAGCCAAGGGATGGGTAGCTACGAGCAGTACTTC	CASSVSSQGMGSYEQYF
14	TRBJ1-1	.	TRBV5-1	.	TGCGCCAGCAGCCCTGGGGAGGGGAGCCCTGAAGCTTTCTTT	CASSPGEGSPEAFF
14	TRBJ1-2	.	TRBV30	.	TGTGCCTGGAGTGTAGACAACCTTCCCTATGGCTACACCTTC	CAWSVDNLPYGYTF
11	TRBJ1-1	.	TRBV7-9	.	TGTGCCAGCAGCACCGACACTGAAGCTTTCTTT	CASSTDTEAFF
15	TRBJ1-2	few	TRBV7-2	TRBD1	TGTGCCAGCAGCTTAAACAGGGGATCAAACTATGGCTACACCTTC	CASSLNRGSNYGYTF
11	TRBJ2-3	.	TRBV13	.	TGTGCCAGCAGGGTAGGAGATACGCAGTATTTT	CASRVGDTQYF
15	TRBJ2-1	.	TRBV12-5	TRBD1	TGTGCTAGTGGTTACTCCGGGACAGGGGACAATGAGCAGTTCTTC	CASGYSGTGDNEQFF
16	TRBJ1-5	.	TRBV19	.	TGTGCCAGTAGTAGAAACAGGGAAAATAGCAATCAGCCCCAGCATTTT	CASSRNRENSNQPQHF
16	TRBJ1-1	few	TRBV4-1	.	TGCGCCAGCAGCCCAGCAAAGAATTGGGGCTCTGATGAAGCTTTCTTT	CASSPAKNWGSDEAFF
13	TRBJ1-1	.	TRBV7-9	.	TGTGCCAGCAGAACCGCGTCGGGTTTTGGGGCTTTCTTT	CASRTASGFGAFF
14	TRBJ1-1	.	TRBV7-6	TRBD1	TGTGCCAGCAGTTATAAAGGACAGGGGGGTGAAGCTTTCTTT	CASSYKGQGGEAFF
16	TRBJ2-7	.	TRBV5-1	TRBD1	TGCGCCAGCAGCTTGGACTCGGGACAGGTACTCTACGAGCAGTACTTC	CASSLDSGQVLYEQYF
14	TRBJ1-1	.	TRBV27	.	TGTGCCAGCAGTGCACAGGGCCTGAACACTGAAGCTTTCTTT	CASSAQGLNTEAFF
14	TRBJ1-1	once	TRBV6-5	.	TGTGCCAGCAGTTACGACAGTCTGAACACTGAAGCTTTCTTT	CASSYDSLNTEAFF
16	TRBJ2-7	.	TRBV15	.	TGTGCCACCAGCAGCTTAGGAACAGTCAATCCCTACGAGCAGTACTTC	CATSSLGTVNPYEQYF
13	TRBJ2-5	.	TRBV5-4	.	TGTGCCAGCACCATGGCCGACGGAAAGACCCAGTACTTC	CASTMADGKTQYF
13	TRBJ1-1	.	TRBV29-1	.	TGCAGCGCGTCGGACACCATGAACACTGAAGCTTTCTTT	CSASDTMNTEAFF
13	TRBJ2-4	.	TRBV13	.	TGTGCCAGCAGTTGGTTAGCCAAGGACATTCAGTACTTC	CASSWLAKDIQYF